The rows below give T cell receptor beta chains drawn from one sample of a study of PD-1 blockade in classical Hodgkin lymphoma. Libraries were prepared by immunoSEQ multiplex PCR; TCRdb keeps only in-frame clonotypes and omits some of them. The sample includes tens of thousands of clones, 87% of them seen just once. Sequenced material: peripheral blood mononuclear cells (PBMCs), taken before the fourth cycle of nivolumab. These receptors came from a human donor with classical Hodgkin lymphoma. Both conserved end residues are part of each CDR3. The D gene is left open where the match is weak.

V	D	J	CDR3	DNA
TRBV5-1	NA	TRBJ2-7	CASSPQGGSYEQYF	TGCGCCAGCAGCCCTCAGGGGGGCTCCTACGAGCAGTACTTC
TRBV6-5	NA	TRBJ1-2	CASSYSHLGGYGYTF	TGTGCCAGCAGTTACTCGCATCTAGGGGGCTATGGCTACACCTTC
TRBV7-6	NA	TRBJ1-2	CASRQNGNYTF	TGTGCCAGCAGACAGAACGGGAACTACACCTTC
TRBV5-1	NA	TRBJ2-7	CASSLEQPSYEQYF	TGCGCCAGCAGCTTGGAACAGCCCTCCTACGAGCAGTACTTC
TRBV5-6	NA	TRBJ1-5	CASSRVADPWGPNQPQHF	TGTGCCAGCAGCCGCGTGGCCGACCCCTGGGGACCCAATCAGCCCCAGCATTTT
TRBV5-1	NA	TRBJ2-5	CASSLSGRGDRETQYF	TGCGCCAGCAGCTTGTCTGGCAGGGGGGATCGGGAGACCCAGTACTTC
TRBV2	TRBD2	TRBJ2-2	CASSVAGGNTGELFF	TGTGCCAGCAGTGTTGCGGGGGGGAACACCGGGGAGCTGTTTTTT
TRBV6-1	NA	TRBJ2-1	CASSEVPRSSYNEQFF	TGTGCCAGCAGTGAAGTCCCTAGAAGCTCCTACAATGAGCAGTTCTTC
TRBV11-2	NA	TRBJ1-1	CASSLAYTEAFF	TGTGCCAGCAGCTTAGCGTACACTGAAGCTTTCTTT
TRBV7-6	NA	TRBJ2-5	CASSEVAEQETQYF	TGTGCCAGCAGCGAAGTGGCGGAACAAGAGACCCAGTACTTC
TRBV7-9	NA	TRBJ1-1	CASSLAPVGEAFF	TGTGCCAGCAGCTTAGCGCCGGTTGGTGAAGCTTTCTTT
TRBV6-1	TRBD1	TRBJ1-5	CASSLRDSGIGPQHF	TGTGCCAGCAGTCTAAGGGACAGCGGGATAGGGCCCCAGCATTTT
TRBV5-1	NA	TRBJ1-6	CASSLMSLMNSPLHF	TGCGCCAGCAGCTTGATGTCACTGATGAATTCACCCCTCCACTTT
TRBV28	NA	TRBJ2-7	CASSPPTGPPYEQYF	TGTGCCAGCAGTCCCCCAACAGGTCCTCCCTACGAGCAGTACTTC
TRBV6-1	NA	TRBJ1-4	CASSDIQGGFEKLFF	TGTGCCAGCAGTGACATACAGGGTGGCTTCGAAAAACTGTTTTTT
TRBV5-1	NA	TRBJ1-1	CASSLTGNTEAFF	TGCGCCAGCAGCTTAACAGGGAACACTGAAGCTTTCTTT
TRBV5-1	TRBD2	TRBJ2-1	CASSIETSVQNEQFF	TGCGCCAGCAGCATCGAGACTAGCGTTCAGAATGAGCAGTTCTTC
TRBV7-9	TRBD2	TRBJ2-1	CASSLVGGGMEFF	TGTGCCAGCAGCTTAGTCGGCGGGGGGATGGAGTTCTTC
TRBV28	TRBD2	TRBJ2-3	CASKPGLVGSTDTQYF	TGTGCCAGCAAACCGGGACTAGTGGGATCCACAGATACGCAGTATTTT
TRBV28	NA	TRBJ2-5	CASSLSETQYF	TGTGCCAGCAGTTTATCGGAGACCCAGTACTTC
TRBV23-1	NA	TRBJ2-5	CASSRRCWGQETQYF	TGCGCCAGCAGTCGGCGATGTTGGGGCCAAGAGACCCAGTACTTC
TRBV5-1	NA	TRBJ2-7	CASSRGRGSSYEQYF	TGCGCCAGCAGCCGTGGGAGGGGGAGCTCCTACGAGCAGTACTTC